What follows are 26 T cell receptor beta chains derived from one specimen sequenced in a study of blood T cell repertoires in COVID-19. The data were produced by immunoSEQ multiplex PCR, yet TCRdb's version contains in-frame clones alone and is incomplete. The table has about 250,000 clones, approximately 90% seen once. The source material was peripheral blood. The source is a man aged 18 to 30 with active or convalescent COVID-19.

The chain links TRBV10-3 to TRBJ2-1; TRBD1 might be the D (6 bases). Between the trimmed V and J ends, which lost 3 bases and 3 bases, there was a span of 15 bases. Germline CDR1 ENHRY, CDR2 SYGVKD. The CDR3 extends over 16 amino acids. The CDR3 protein is CAISDPMGAIYNEQFF. The CDR3, as DNA: TGTGCCATCAGTGATCCTATGGGGGCTATCTACAATGAGCAGTTCTTC.

This sequence joins TRBV10-3 and TRBJ1-6; the match to TRBD1 covers 7 bases. With 5 bases clipped from V and 10 bases from J, the junction kept 11 bases outside the gene matches. The CDR3 contains 15 residues. Germline V gene lookup returns CDR1 ENHRY and CDR2 SYGVKD. CDR3 DNA: TGTGCCATCAGTCCCCAGGGGGAAGGAGACTCACCCCTCCACTTT. Its protein is CAISPQGEGDSPLHF.

The V call is TRBV5-4, the J call TRBJ2-5; 14 bases are a match to TRBD2. Germline V CDR1 and CDR2: SGHNT, YYREEE (reference sequence). Losses at the gene ends were 4 bases for V and 5 bases for J; bases not matched to a gene: 10. CDR3 length equals 17 residues. The CDR3 sequence: CASSLRLAGGSVETQYF. CDR3 nucleotides: TGTGCCAGCAGCCTAAGACTAGCGGGGGGGTCAGTTGAGACCCAGTACTTC.

The CDR3 sequence: CASSEPFQYQETQYF. The CDR3 DNA reads as TGTGCCAGCAGTGAGCCTTTCCAGTACCAAGAGACCCAGTACTTC. The rearrangement joins TRBV2 to TRBJ2-5, with no clear D. The CDR3 covers 15 residues. CDR1 and CDR2 (germline): SNHLY, FYNNEI. Trimming stripped 3 bases from V and 0 bases from J, with 11 bases between.

J is TRBJ1-2 and V is TRBV11-2; 8 bases map to TRBD1. This CDR3 has 14 amino acids. Germline values: CDR1 SGHAT, CDR2 FQNNGV. V shed 7 bases, J shed 2 bases, and the junction held 6 bases outside the gene matches. The CDR3 DNA is TGTGCCAGCAACGGACAGGGCCCCAACTATGGCTACACCTTC. This encodes CASNGQGPNYGYTF.

This rearrangement joins TRBV6-2 or TRBV6-3 to TRBJ2-1; 12 bases agree with TRBD2. Germline V gene data show CDR1 as MNHEY and CDR2 as SVGEGT. J gave up 3 bases and V 4 bases, and 7 bases lay outside the gene matches. The CDR3 is 17 amino acids. The DNA of the CDR3 is TGTGCCAGCAGTTCCCTCCTGACTAGCGGGAGCTACAATGAGCAGTTCTTC. Translation: CASSSLLTSGSYNEQFF.

This clone was detected a few times. The CDR3 nucleotides are TGTGCCAGCAGCAGGGGACAGGCTCTTGGCTACACCTTC. As protein: CASSRGQALGYTF. The rearrangement links TRBV7-2 to TRBJ1-2; TRBD1 aligns across 8 bases. This CDR3 has 13 amino acids. The germline V gene has CDR1 SGHTA and CDR2 FQGNSA. V lost 5 bases to trimming and J lost 7 bases; unmatched junction nucleotides: 6.

This chain joins TRBV7-9 and TRBJ2-3; D is unresolved. The germline gives CDR1 SEHNR, CDR2 FQNEAQ (reference sequence). This CDR3 is 14 amino acids long. Between the trimmed V and J ends, which lost 0 bases and 6 bases, there was a span of 10 bases. The CDR3 reads CASSLALESDTQYF. The CDR3 DNA follows: TGTGCCAGCAGCTTAGCCTTAGAGTCCGATACGCAGTATTTT.

V usage is TRBV6-6 and J usage is TRBJ1-2; D unclear. Deletions cut 7 bases from V and 7 bases from J, with 13 bases between. Germline CDR1 is MNHNY and CDR2 is SVGAGI (reference sequence). This CDR3 comprises 12 residues. The chain's CDR3 is CASTKRGSGYTF. In nucleotides, the CDR3 is TGTGCCAGCACAAAACGAGGCTCTGGCTACACCTTC.

Comments on this clone: A junction end diverges from the germline sequence, so it may reflect a read error. The DNA of the CDR3 is TGTGCCAGCAGTTTAGAGGGTGGCGGGGGGGCATTGGGTGAGCAGTTCTTC. Translation gives CASSLEGGGGALGEQFF. The V gene is TRBV11-3, the J gene TRBJ2-1; 9 bases fit TRBD2. This CDR3 is 17 amino acids long. Germline CDR1 and CDR2: SGHNT and YENEEA.

This CDR3 is CASSLAGGSEKLFF. The CDR3 DNA reads TGTGCCAGCAGTTTAGCAGGGGGCAGTGAAAAACTGTTTTTT. The J gene is TRBJ1-4, the V gene TRBV28, with TRBD1 matching over 8 bases. V dropped 2 bases and J dropped 7; count of bases not matched to a gene: 3. The germline CDR1 and CDR2 sequences are MDHEN and SYDVKM. CDR3 length equals 14 residues.

V is TRBV30 and J is TRBJ1-2; D unresolved. The germline V gene has CDR1 GTSNPN and CDR2 SVGIG (reference sequence). V lost 8 bases and J 5 bases, leaving 12 bases between the germline ends. The length of the CDR3 is 11 residues. Here the CDR3 DNA reads TGTGCCAGCGAGGTTGGGTATGGCTACACCTTC. Translation: CASEVGYGYTF.

This chain joins TRBV27 and TRBJ1-3, with TRBD1 as a possible D gene (6 bases). V was shortened by 3 bases and J by 2 bases, with 8 bases between the two germline ends. The CDR3 is 14 residues long. CDR1 is MNHEY and CDR2 is SMNVEV in the germline V gene (reference sequence). CDR3 region: CASSLRGTGNTIYF. The DNA of the CDR3 is TGTGCCAGCAGTTTGAGGGGGACTGGAAACACCATATATTTT.

The chain links TRBV7-2 to TRBJ2-7, with 7 bases lining up with TRBD1. CDR3 length: 14 residues. Germline-derived CDR1 and CDR2 are SGHTA and FQGNSA. V lost 3 bases to trimming and J lost 0 bases; unmatched junction nucleotides: 2. DNA of the CDR3: TGTGCCAGCAGCTTTGGACAGGCCTCCTACGAGCAGTACTTC. Residues: CASSFGQASYEQYF.

This clone appeared once. The chain employs TRBV5-1 and TRBJ1-2; 7 positions agree with TRBD1. The CDR3 runs 14 residues. Trimming at V came to 4 bases and at J to 4 bases, leaving 7 bases not matched to a gene. The germline V gene encodes CDR1 SGHRS and CDR2 YFSETQ. The CDR3 spells CASSAEGQLYGYTF. The CDR3, as DNA: TGCGCCAGCAGCGCGGAGGGACAGCTCTATGGCTACACCTTC.

The gene calls are TRBV7-8 and TRBJ2-4; weak D call: TRBD2 (6 bases). Germline values: CDR1 SGHVS, CDR2 FQNEAQ. V was trimmed by 5 bases and J by 4 bases, leaving 12 bases between them. This CDR3 has 14 amino acids. The CDR3 nucleotides read TGTGCCAGCAGCAAGCCGGGAGAAAAAAACATTCAGTACTTC. Protein product: CASSKPGEKNIQYF.

The gene calls are TRBV29-1 and TRBJ2-3, with D unresolved. CDR1 is SQVTM, CDR2 ANQGSEA, per germline. This CDR3 has 12 residues. Trimming left V 4 bases short and J 4 bases short, with 9 bases between. The CDR3 region has the DNA TGCAGCGTTGTAGTACGCCCAGATACGCAGTATTTT. Translating it yields CSVVVRPDTQYF.

J is TRBJ2-1 and V is TRBV19; D call uncertain. Trimming shortened V by 1 base and J by 0 bases, and 13 bases separated the two germline ends. The CDR3 length is 17 residues. The germline V gene encodes CDR1 LNHDA and CDR2 SQIVND (reference sequence). The CDR3 sequence: CASSIAGLLSSYNEQFF. The CDR3, as DNA: TGTGCCAGTAGTATAGCAGGCCTTTTGAGCTCCTACAATGAGCAGTTCTTC.

The genes are TRBV4-3 and TRBJ2-6, with D possibly being TRBD1 (5 bases). This CDR3 has 18 residues. Germline CDR1 LGHNA, CDR2 YSLEER. Between the trimmed V and J ends, which lost 3 bases and 0 bases, there was a span of 15 bases. This CDR3 reads CASSQSRQFSSGANVLTF. The CDR3 DNA reads TGCGCCAGCAGCCAGTCACGACAGTTTTCCTCTGGGGCCAACGTCCTGACTTTC.

The chain couples TRBV3-1 (or the pseudogene TRBV3-2) to TRBJ2-5, with 13 bases matching TRBD2. Trimming took 2 bases from V and 5 from J; bases not matched to a gene: 11. Germline-derived CDR1 and CDR2 are LGHDT and YNNKEL (reference sequence). The CDR3 totals 18 residues. The CDR3 reads CASSQNPGLAGEEETQYF. CDR3 DNA: TGTGCCAGCAGCCAAAACCCCGGACTAGCGGGAGAGGAGGAGACCCAGTACTTC.

The V call is TRBV7-3, the J call TRBJ1-6, with no clear D. Germline V gene sequence: CDR1 SGHTA, CDR2 FQGTGA. V was clipped by 4 bases and J by 6 bases, with 10 bases between them. The CDR3 totals 14 residues. This CDR3 reads CASSSGNPNSPLHF. In nucleotides, the CDR3 is TGTGCCAGCAGCTCGGGAAACCCTAATTCACCCCTCCACTTT.

The chain has TRBV10-1 and TRBJ1-5, with a possible D match to TRBD1 (6 bases). Trimming left V 1 base short and J 4 bases short, with 11 bases between. Germline V gene data show CDR1 as WNHNN and CDR2 as SYGVQD (reference sequence). CDR3 size: 15 residues. The CDR3 region is CASSELQGKNQPQHF. CDR3 coding DNA: TGCGCCAGCAGTGAGTTGCAGGGGAAGAATCAGCCCCAGCATTTT.

The chain has TRBV27 and TRBJ1-6; a possible D gene is TRBD1 (6 bases). Germline V lookup: CDR1 MNHEY, CDR2 SMNVEV (reference sequence). V gave up 5 bases and J gave up 5 bases, with 13 bases separating them. The CDR3 totals 15 residues. The CDR3 protein is CASSPTGPHNSPLHF. The CDR3 DNA is TGTGCCAGCAGTCCCACAGGGCCTCATAATTCACCCCTCCACTTT.

The CDR3 DNA sequence: TGTGCCAGCTCCCGGGACAGAGCCTGCGAGCAGTACTTC. Protein sequence: CASSRDRACEQYF. The chain has TRBV18 and TRBJ2-7; 7 nucleotides agree with TRBD1. V gave up 6 bases and J gave up 6 bases; unmatched junction bases: 8. The CDR3 spans 13 residues. Germline assignment: CDR1 KGHSH and CDR2 LQKENI.

The rearrangement uses TRBV6-2 or TRBV6-3 and TRBJ2-7; D call uncertain. The germline V gene encodes CDR1 MNHEY and CDR2 SVGEGT. This CDR3 has 11 amino acids. Between the trimmed V and J ends, which lost 5 bases and 3 bases, there was a span of 5 bases. CDR3 bases: TGTGCCAGCAGTACTAACTACGAGCAGTACTTC. Translation: CASSTNYEQYF.

The chain combines TRBV5-1 with TRBJ1-2; 7 bases are a match to TRBD1. V dropped 4 bases and J dropped 4; count of bases not matched to a gene: 7. The CDR3 has 14 amino acids. The germline V gene encodes CDR1 SGHRS and CDR2 YFSETQ. In DNA, the CDR3 is TGCGCCAGCAGCCACCGGGACAGCTTCTATGGCTACACCTTC. This sequence encodes CASSHRDSFYGYTF.